This T cell receptor beta chain was captured by sequencing in a study of cytomegalovirus exposure and HLA in healthy donors. Germline V lookup: CDR1 SGDLS, CDR2 YYNGEE. Trimming cost V 1 base and J 2 bases, with 10 bases left between them. The CDR3 totals 14 residues. The PCR made use of 60 Vbeta and 13 Jbeta primers. Measured with immunoSEQ multiplex PCR; TCRdb has only the in-frame clones, and not every one. The repertoire holds 180,000 or so clones, with 75% to 80% as singletons. The TCR sequence derives from a female donor in good health and CMV-seronegative. The source material was PBMCs. This chain links TRBV9 with TRBJ2-7; no clear D. CDR3 sequence: CASSVIDTPYEQYF. For the CDR3, the DNA is TGTGCCAGCAGCGTAATTGACACCCCCTACGAGCAGTACTTC.